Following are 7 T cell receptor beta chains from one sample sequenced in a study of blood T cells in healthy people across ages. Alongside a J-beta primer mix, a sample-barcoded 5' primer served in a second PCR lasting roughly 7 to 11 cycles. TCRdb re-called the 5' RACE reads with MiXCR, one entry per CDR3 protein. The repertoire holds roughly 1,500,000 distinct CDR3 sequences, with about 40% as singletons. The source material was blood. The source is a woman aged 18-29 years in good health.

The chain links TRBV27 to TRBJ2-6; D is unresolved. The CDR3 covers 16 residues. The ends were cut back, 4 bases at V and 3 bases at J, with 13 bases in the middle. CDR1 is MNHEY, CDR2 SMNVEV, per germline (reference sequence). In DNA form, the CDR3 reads TGTGCCAGCAGTTCTCTCCCAGTGAGTGGGGCCAACGTCCTGACTTTC. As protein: CASSSLPVSGANVLTF.

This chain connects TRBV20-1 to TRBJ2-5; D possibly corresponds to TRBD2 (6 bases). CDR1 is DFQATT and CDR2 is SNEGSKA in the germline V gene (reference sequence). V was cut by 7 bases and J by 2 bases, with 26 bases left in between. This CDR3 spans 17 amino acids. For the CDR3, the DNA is TGCAGTGTGGGGACCCGGGAGCTCGGGGTGTGGCAAGAGACCCAGTACTTC. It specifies CSVGTRELGVWQETQYF.

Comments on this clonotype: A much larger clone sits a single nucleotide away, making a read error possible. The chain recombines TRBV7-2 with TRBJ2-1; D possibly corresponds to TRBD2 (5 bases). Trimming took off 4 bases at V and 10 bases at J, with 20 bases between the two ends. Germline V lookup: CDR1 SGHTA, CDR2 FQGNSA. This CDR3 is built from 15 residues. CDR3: CASSSSYGVSYEQFF. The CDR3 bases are TGTGCCAGCAGCTCATCCTACGGGGTCTCCTACGAGCAGTTCTTC.

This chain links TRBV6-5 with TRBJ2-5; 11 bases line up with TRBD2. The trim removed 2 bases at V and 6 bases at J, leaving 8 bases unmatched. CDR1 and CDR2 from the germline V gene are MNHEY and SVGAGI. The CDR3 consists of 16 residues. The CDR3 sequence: CASSYTGTSGMKTQYF. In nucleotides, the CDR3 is TGTGCCAGCAGTTACACCGGGACTAGCGGCATGAAGACCCAGTACTTC.

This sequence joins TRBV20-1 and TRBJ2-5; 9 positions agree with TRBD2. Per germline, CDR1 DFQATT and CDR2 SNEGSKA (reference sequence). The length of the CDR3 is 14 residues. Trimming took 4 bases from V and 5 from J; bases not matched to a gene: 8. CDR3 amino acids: CSATLLAGEETQYF. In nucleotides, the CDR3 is TGCAGTGCTACCTTACTAGCGGGTGAGGAGACCCAGTACTTC.

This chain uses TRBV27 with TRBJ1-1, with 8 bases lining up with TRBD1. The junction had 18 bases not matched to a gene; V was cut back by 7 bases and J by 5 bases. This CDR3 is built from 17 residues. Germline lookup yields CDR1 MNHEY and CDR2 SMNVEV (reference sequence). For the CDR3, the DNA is TGTGCCAGCACGACTTTTCAAACGACAGGGGATCTAACTGAAGCTTTCTTT. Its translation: CASTTFQTTGDLTEAFF.

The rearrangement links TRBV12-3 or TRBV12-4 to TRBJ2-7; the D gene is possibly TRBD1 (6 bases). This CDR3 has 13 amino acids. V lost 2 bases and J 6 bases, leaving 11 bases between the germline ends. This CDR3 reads CASSLLTGIEQYF. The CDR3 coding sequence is TGTGCCAGCAGTTTACTCACAGGGATCGAGCAGTACTTC.